Sequencing of this T cell receptor (beta chain) was carried out in a study of T cell changes during pregnancy in multiple sclerosis. TCRdb's copy holds only in-frame clones and misses some; the assay was immunoSEQ multiplex PCR. The profile shows approximately 30,000 clones, over 75% of them singletons. CDR3 length: 14 residues. CDR1 is SGHTA, CDR2 FQGNSA, per germline. Trimming removed 4 bases from V and 1 base from J, with 10 bases in between. The chain recombines TRBV7-2 with TRBJ1-1; possible D gene TRBD1, 6 bases. Sequenced material: CD8+ T cells from peripheral blood mononuclear cells, taken before pregnancy. This receptor was obtained from a female donor with multiple sclerosis, enrolled in a pregnancy study. CDR3 amino acids: CASSSDSWNTEAFF. The CDR3 DNA reads TGTGCCAGCAGCTCGGACAGCTGGAACACTGAAGCTTTCTTT.